These 6 T cell receptor beta chains share one sample of origin, sequenced in a study of blood T cell repertoires in COVID-19. Assay used: immunoSEQ multiplex PCR; TCRdb lists only in-frame clones, some missing. The sample records about 59,000 clones, over 70% being singletons. The specimen was peripheral blood. These receptors all stem from a woman in her 50s with active or convalescent COVID-19.

The V call is TRBV5-4, the J call TRBJ2-1; 10 bases match TRBD1. The J segment lost 7 bases and the V segment lost 0 bases, leaving 7 bases of the junction unmatched. CDR1 is SGHNT and CDR2 is YYREEE in the germline V gene (reference sequence). This CDR3 is 16 amino acids long. DNA for the CDR3: TGTGCCAGCAGCTTGGGACAGGGGGCTATACTTAATGAGCAGTTCTTC. Protein sequence: CASSLGQGAILNEQFF.

V usage is TRBV24-1 and J usage is TRBJ2-1; 12 positions agree with TRBD2. Germline V gene lookup returns CDR1 KGHDR and CDR2 SFDVKD. This CDR3 comprises 16 residues. Trimming took 4 bases from V and 8 from J; bases not matched to a gene: 8. The chain's CDR3 is CATSDLTSGRAYEQFF. Here the CDR3 DNA reads TGTGCCACCAGTGACCTGACTAGCGGGAGAGCTTATGAGCAGTTCTTC.

The chain links TRBV10-3 to TRBJ2-4; TRBD1 aligns across 8 bases. Germline V gene sequence: CDR1 ENHRY, CDR2 SYGVKD. The CDR3 loop spans 14 amino acids. Losses at the gene ends were 0 bases for V and 8 bases for J; bases not matched to a gene: 3. The CDR3, as DNA: TGTGCCATCAGTGAGTCCGGGACAGGCCACATTCAGTACTTC. It specifies CAISESGTGHIQYF.

The V gene is TRBV19, the J gene TRBJ1-2; no firm D call. Germline CDR1 is LNHDA and CDR2 is SQIVND (reference sequence). There are 17 residues in the CDR3. V was shortened by 3 bases and J by 4 bases, with 21 bases between the two germline ends. The CDR3 here is CASSISDGESPFYGYTF. CDR3 coding DNA: TGTGCCAGTAGTATCTCCGACGGAGAGTCCCCTTTCTATGGCTACACCTTC.

V is TRBV18 and J is TRBJ2-7; TRBD2 matches at 12 bases. This CDR3 spans 18 amino acids. The V gene end was trimmed by 2 bases and the J gene end by 2 bases; junction bases not matched to a gene: 10. CDR1 and CDR2 from the germline V gene are KGHSH and LQKENI. CDR3 nucleotides: TGTGCCAGCTCACCATATTCTAGCGGGAGGGCCTATCCCTACGAGCAGTACTTC. It encodes CASSPYSSGRAYPYEQYF.

The chain uses TRBV27 and TRBJ2-2, with D hard to call. This CDR3 spans 13 amino acids. Germline lookup yields CDR1 MNHEY and CDR2 SMNVEV (reference sequence). Trimming took 8 bases from V and 3 from J, leaving 10 bases between them. CDR3 residues: CASHASDTGELFF. CDR3 DNA: TGTGCCAGCCACGCTTCGGACACCGGGGAGCTGTTTTTT.